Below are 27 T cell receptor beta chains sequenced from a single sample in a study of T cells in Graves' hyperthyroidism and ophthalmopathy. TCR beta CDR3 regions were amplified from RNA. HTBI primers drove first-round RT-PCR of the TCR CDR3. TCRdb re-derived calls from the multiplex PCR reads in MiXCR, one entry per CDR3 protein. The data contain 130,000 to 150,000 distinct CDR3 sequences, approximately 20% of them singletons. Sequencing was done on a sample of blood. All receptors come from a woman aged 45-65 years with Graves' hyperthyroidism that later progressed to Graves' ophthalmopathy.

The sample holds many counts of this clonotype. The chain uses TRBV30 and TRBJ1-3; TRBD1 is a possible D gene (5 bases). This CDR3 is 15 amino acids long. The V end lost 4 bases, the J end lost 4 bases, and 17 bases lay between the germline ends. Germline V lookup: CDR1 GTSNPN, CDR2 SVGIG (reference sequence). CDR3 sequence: CAWTHLGGMGNTIYF. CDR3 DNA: TGTGCCTGGACCCACCTTGGGGGGATGGGAAACACCATATATTTT.

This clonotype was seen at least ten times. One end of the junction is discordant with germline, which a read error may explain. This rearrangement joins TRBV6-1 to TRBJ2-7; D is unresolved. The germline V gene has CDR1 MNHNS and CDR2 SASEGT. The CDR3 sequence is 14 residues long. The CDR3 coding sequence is TGTGCCAACAGTGGTGAGACACCCAGATACGAGCAGTACTTC. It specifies CANSGETPRYEQYF.

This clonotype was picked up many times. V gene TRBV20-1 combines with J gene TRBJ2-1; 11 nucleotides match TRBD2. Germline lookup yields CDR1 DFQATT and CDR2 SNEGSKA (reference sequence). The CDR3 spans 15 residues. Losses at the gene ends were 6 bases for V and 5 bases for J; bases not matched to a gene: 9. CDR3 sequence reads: CSAPPGLAGHNEQFF. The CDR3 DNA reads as TGCAGTGCGCCGCCCGGACTAGCGGGCCACAATGAGCAGTTCTTC.

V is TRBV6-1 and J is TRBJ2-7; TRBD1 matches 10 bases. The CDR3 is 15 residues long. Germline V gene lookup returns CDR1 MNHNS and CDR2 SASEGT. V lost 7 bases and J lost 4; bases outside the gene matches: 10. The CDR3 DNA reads TGTGCCAGCACTCCGGGGACAGGGGTAAAGTACGAGCAGTACTTC. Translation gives CASTPGTGVKYEQYF.

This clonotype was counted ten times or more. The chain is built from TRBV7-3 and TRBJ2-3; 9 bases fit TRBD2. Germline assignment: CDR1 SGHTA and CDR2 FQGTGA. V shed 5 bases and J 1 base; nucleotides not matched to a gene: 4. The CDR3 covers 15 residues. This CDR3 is CASSGGRGGTDTQYF. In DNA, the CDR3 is TGTGCCAGCAGCGGCGGGAGGGGGGGCACAGATACGCAGTATTTT. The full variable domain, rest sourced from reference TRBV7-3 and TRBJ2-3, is GAGVSQTPSNKVTEKGKYVELRCDPISGHTALYWYRQSLGQGPEFLIYFQGTGAADDSGLPNDRFFAVRPEGSVSTLKIQRTERGDSAVYLCASSGGRGGTDTQYFGPGTRLTVL.

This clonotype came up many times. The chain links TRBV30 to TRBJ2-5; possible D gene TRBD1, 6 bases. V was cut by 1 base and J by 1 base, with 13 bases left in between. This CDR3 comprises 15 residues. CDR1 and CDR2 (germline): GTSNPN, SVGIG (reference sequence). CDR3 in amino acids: CAWSARTGIQETQYF. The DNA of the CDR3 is TGTGCCTGGAGTGCCCGTACAGGGATCCAAGAGACCCAGTACTTC.

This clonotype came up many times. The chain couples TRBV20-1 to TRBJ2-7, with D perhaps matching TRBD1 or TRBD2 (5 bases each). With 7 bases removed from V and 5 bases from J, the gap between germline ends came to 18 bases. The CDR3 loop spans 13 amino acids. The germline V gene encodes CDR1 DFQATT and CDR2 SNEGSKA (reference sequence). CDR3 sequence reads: CSVGVSGDHEQYF. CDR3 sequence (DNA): TGCAGTGTGGGCGTCAGTGGGGACCACGAGCAGTACTTC.

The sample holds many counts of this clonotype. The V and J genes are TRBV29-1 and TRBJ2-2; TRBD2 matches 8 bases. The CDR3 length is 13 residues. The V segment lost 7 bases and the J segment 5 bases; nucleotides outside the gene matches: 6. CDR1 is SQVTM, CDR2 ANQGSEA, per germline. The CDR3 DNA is TGCAGCGCGTCTGCGGGAGGAACCGGGGAGCTGTTTTTT. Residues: CSASAGGTGELFF.

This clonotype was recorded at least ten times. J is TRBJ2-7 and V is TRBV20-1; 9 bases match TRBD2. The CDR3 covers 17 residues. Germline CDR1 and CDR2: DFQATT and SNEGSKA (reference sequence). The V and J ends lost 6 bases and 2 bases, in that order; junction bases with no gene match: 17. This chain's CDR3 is CSADGYALAGVTYEQYF. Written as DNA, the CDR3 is TGCAGTGCCGACGGCTACGCATTAGCGGGAGTTACCTACGAGCAGTACTTC.

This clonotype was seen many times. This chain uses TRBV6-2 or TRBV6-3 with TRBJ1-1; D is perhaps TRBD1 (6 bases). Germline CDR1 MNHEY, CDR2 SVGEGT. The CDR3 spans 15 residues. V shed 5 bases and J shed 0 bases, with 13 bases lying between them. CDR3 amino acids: CASSPGQLVNTEAFF. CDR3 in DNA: TGTGCCAGCAGTCCCGGACAGTTAGTGAACACTGAAGCTTTCTTT.

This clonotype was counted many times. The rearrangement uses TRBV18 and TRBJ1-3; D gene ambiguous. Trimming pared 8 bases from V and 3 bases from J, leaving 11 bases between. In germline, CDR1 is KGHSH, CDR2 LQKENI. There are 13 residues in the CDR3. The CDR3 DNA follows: TGTGCCAGCACCACGGCAGATGGAAACACCATATATTTT. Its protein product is CASTTADGNTIYF. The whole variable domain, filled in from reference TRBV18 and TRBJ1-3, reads NAGVMQNPRHLVRRRGQEARLRCSPMKGHSHVYWYRQLPEEGLKFMVYLQKENIIDESGMPKERFSAEFPKEGPSILRIQQVVRGDSAAYFCASTTADGNTIYFGEGSWLTVV.

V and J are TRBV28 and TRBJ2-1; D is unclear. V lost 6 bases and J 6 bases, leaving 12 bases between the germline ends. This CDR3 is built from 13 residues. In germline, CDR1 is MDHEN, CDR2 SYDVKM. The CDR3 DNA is TGTGCCAGCAGGCGCTATCAGCCCAATGAGCAGTTCTTC. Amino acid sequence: CASRRYQPNEQFF.

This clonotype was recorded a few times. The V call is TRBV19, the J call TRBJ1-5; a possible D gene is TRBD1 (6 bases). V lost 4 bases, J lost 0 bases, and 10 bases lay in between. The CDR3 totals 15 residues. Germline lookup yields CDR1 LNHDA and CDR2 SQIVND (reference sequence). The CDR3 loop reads CASSTEDSSNQPQHF. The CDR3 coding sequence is TGTGCCAGTAGTACAGAGGACAGTAGCAATCAGCCCCAGCATTTT.

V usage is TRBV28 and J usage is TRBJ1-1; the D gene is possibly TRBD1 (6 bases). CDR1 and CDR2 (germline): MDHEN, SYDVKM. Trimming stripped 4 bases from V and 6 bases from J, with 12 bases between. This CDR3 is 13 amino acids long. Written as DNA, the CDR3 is TGTGCCAGCAGTTCGAGGGGGGTTCCTGAAGCTTTCTTT. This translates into CASSSRGVPEAFF.

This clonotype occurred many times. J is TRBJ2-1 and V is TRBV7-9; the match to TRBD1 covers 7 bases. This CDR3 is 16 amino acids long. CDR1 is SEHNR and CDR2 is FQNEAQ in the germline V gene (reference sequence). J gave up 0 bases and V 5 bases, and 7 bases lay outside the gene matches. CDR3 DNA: TGTGCCAGCAGCAGCCGACAGGGTCGCTCCTACAATGAGCAGTTCTTC. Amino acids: CASSSRQGRSYNEQFF.

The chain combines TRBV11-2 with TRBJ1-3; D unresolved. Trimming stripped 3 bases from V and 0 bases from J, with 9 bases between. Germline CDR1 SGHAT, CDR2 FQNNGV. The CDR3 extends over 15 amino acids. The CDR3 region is CASSLSTDSGNTIYF. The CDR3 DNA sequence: TGTGCCAGCAGCTTGTCTACGGACTCTGGAAACACCATATATTTT.

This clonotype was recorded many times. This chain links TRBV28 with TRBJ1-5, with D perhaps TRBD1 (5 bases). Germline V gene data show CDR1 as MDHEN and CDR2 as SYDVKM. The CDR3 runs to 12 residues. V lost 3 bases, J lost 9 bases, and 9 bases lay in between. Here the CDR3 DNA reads TGTGCCAGCAGTTTGCAGGGACGGCCCCAGCATTTT. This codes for CASSLQGRPQHF.

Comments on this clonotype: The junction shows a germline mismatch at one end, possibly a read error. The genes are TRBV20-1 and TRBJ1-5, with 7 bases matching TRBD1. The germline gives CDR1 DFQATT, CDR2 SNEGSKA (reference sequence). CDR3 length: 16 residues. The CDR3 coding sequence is TGCAGTGCTCGAGATGACAGGGTCGGTTACAATCAGCCCCAGCATTTT. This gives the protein CSARDDRVGYNQPQHF.

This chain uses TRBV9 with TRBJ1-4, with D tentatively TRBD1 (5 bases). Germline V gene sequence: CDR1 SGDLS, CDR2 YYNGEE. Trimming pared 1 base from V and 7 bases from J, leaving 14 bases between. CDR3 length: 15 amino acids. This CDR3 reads CASSVTGTRAEKLFF. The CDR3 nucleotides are TGTGCCAGCAGCGTAACCGGGACCCGGGCTGAAAAACTGTTTTTT.

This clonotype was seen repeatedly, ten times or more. This chain's CDR3 is CASSEFTGREKLFF. In nucleotides, the CDR3 is TGTGCCAGCAGTGAATTCACGGGTCGGGAAAAACTGTTTTTT. V gene TRBV6-1 combines with J gene TRBJ1-4, with D hard to call. The ends were cut back, 2 bases at V and 8 bases at J, with 12 bases in the middle. Per the germline V gene, CDR1 is MNHNS and CDR2 is SASEGT. The CDR3 extends over 14 amino acids.

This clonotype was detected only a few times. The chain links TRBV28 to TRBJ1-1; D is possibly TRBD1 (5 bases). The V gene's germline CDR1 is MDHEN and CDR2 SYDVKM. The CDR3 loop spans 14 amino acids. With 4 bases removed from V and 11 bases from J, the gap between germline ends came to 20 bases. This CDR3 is CASSWSQGARSAFF. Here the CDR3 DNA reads TGTGCCAGCAGTTGGAGTCAGGGCGCCCGAAGTGCTTTCTTT.

The CDR3 DNA sequence: TGCAGTGCTAGATCGGACGCCCGGGGTGGCTACACCTTC. Protein: CSARSDARGGYTF. J is TRBJ1-2 and V is TRBV20-1, with D uncertain. The CDR3 spans 13 residues. Germline values: CDR1 DFQATT, CDR2 SNEGSKA (reference sequence). V dropped 2 bases and J dropped 7 bases, with 14 bases sitting between them.

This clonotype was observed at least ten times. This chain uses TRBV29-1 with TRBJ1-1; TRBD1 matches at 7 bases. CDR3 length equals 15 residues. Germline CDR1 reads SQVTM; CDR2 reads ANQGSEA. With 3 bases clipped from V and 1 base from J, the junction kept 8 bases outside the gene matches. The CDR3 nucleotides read TGCAGCGTTGACCCCAGGGGGGGGTGGAACACTGAAGCTTTCTTT. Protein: CSVDPRGGWNTEAFF.

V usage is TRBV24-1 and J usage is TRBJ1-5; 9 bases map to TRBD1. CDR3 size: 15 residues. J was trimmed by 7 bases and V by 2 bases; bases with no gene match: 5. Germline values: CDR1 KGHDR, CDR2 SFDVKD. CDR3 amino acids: CATSDSGTGYQPQHF. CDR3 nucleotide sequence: TGTGCCACCAGTGATTCCGGGACAGGGTACCAGCCCCAGCATTTT.

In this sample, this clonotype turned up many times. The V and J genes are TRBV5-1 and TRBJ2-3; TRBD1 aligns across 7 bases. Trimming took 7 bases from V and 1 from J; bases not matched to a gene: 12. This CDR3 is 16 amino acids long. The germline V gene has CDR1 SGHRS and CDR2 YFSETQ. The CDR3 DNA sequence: TGCGCCAGCTTCCCTCGGACAGGCCTAGGCACAGATACGCAGTATTTT. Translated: CASFPRTGLGTDTQYF.

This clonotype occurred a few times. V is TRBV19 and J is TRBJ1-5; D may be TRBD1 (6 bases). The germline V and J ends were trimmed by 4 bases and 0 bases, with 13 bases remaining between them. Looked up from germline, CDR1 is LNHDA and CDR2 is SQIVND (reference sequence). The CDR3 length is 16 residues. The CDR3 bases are TGTGCCAGTAGTACACGGGGGGGGGCTAGCAATCAGCCCCAGCATTTT. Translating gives CASSTRGGASNQPQHF.

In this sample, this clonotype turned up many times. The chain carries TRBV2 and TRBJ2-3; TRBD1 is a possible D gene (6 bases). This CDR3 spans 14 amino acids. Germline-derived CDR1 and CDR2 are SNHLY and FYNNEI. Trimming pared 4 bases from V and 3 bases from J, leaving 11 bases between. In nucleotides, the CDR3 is TGTGCCAGCAGTGTAGCAGGGGAGACAGATACGCAGTATTTT. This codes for CASSVAGETDTQYF.